This T cell receptor (beta chain) was retrieved from a study of T cell responses to AZD1222 COVID-19 vaccine. Overall study: Pooled in the analysis were second doses at about 4 or about 12 weeks. General study points: The sample set comprised mostly white British donors with more females, and clonal diversity was possibly underestimated. Only a handful of people who got AZD1222 tested seropositive at baseline. Spike was spanned by vaccine-associated CD4 TCRs, with dominance at 160-218 and 743-854.

This table comes from immunoSEQ multiplex PCR, and its TCRdb copy is limited to in-frame clones, with some not included. The table has tens of thousands of clones, around 90% seen once. The germline V and J ends were trimmed by 0 bases and 2 bases, with 8 bases remaining between them. CDR3 length: 15 amino acids. Details on this clone: The antigen is not known.

The receptor was isolated from an adult in good health. This specimen was peripheral blood, taken on day 0 of AZD1222 vaccination. The chain recombines TRBV23-1 with TRBJ1-5; D gene unclear. TRBV23-1 is annotated as an ORF whose role is uncertain. CDR3 protein: CASSQSRCRNQPQHF. In DNA form, the CDR3 reads TGCGCCAGCAGTCAATCTCGCTGCCGCAATCAGCCCCAGCATTTT.